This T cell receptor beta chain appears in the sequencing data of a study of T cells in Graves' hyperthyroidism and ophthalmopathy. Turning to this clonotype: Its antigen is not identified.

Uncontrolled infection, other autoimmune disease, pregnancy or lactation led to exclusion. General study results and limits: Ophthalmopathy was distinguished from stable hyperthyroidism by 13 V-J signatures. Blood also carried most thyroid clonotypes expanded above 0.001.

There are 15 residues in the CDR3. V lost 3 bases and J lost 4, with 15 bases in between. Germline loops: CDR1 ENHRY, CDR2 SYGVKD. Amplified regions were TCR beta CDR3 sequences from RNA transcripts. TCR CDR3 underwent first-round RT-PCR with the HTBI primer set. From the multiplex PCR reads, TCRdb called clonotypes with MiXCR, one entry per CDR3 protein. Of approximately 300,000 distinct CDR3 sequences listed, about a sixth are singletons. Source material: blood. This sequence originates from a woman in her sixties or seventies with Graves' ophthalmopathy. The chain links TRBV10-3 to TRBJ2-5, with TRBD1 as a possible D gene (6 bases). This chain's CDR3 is CAISERNRVVETQYF. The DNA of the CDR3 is TGTGCCATCAGTGAAAGAAACAGGGTTGTAGAGACCCAGTACTTC.